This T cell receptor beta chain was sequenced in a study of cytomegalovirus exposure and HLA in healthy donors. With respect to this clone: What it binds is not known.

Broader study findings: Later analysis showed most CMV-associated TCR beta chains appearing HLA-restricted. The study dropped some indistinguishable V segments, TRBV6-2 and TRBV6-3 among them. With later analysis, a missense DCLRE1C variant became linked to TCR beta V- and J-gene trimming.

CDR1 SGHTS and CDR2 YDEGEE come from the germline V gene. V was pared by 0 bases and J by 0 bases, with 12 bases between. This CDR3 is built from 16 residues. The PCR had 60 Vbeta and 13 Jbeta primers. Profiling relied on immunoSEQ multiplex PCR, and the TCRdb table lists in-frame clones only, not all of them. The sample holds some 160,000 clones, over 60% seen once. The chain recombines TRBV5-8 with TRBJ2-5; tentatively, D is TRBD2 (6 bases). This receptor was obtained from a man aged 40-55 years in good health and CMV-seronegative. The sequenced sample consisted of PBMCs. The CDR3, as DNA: TGTGCCAGCAGCTTGGAGGGAGGCGCGCACCAAGAGACCCAGTACTTC. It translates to CASSLEGGAHQETQYF.